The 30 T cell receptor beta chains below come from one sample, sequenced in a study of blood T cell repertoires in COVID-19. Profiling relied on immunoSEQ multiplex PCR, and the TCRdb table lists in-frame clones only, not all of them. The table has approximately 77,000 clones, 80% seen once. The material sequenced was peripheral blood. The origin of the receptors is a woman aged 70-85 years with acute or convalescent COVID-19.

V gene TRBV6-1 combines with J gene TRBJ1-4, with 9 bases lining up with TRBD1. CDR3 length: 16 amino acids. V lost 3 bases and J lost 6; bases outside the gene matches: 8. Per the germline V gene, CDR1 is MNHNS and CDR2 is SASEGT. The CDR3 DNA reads TGTGCCAGCAGTGATCTAATCCGGGACAGGGATGAAAAACTGTTTTTT. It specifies CASSDLIRDRDEKLFF.

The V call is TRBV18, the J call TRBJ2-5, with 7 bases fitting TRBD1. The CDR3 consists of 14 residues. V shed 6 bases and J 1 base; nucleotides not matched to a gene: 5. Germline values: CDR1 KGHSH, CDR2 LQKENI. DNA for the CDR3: TGTGCCAGCTCTCCCGGACAGGTCCAAGAGACCCAGTACTTC. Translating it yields CASSPGQVQETQYF.

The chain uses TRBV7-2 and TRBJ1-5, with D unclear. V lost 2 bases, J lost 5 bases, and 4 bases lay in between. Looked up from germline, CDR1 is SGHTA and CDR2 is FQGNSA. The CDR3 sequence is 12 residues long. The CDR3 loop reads CASSLIDQPQHF. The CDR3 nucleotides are TGTGCCAGCAGCTTAATAGATCAGCCCCAGCATTTT. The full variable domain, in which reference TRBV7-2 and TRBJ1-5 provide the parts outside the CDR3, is GAGVSQSPSNKVTEKGKDVELRCDPISGHTALYWYRQSLGQGLEFLIYFQGNSAPDKSGLPSDRFSAERTGGSVSTLTIQRTQQEDSAVYLCASSLIDQPQHFGDGTRLSIL.

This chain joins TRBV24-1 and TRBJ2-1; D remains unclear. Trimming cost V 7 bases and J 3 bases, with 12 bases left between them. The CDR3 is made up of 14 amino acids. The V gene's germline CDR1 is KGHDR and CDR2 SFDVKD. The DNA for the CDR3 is TGTGCCACCAGGAGTAAATACAGCTACAATGAGCAGTTCTTC. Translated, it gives CATRSKYSYNEQFF.

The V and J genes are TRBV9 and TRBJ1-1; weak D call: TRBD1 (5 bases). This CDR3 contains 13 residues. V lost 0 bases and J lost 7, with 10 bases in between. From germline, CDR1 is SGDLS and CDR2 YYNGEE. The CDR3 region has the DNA TGTGCCAGCAGCGTAGGGGGCAGGAGTGAAGCTTTCTTT. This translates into CASSVGGRSEAFF.

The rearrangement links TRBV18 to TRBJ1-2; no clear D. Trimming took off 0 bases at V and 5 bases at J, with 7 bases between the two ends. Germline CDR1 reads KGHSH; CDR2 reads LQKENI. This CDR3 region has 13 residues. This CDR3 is CASSPPGGYGYTF. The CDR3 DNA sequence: TGTGCCAGCTCACCACCGGGAGGGTATGGCTACACCTTC.

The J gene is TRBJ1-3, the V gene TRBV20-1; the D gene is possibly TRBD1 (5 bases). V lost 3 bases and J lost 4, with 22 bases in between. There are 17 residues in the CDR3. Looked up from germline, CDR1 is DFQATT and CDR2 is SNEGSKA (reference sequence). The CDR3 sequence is CSASSTNWGTGGNTIYF. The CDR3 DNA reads TGCAGTGCTAGTTCTACGAACTGGGGCACAGGAGGAAACACCATATATTTT.

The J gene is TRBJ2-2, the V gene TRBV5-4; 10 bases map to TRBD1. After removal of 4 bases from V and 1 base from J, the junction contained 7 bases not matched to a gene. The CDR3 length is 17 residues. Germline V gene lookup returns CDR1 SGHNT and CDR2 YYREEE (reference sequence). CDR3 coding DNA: TGTGCCAGCAGCCCGCGACAGGGGGCGCTGAACACCGGGGAGCTGTTTTTT. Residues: CASSPRQGALNTGELFF.

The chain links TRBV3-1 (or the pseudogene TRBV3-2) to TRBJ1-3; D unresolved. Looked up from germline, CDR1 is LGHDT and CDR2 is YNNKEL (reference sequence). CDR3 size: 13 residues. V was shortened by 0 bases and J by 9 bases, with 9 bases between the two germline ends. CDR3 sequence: CASSQEAASTIYF. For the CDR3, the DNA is TGTGCCAGCAGCCAAGAGGCGGCCAGCACCATATATTTT.

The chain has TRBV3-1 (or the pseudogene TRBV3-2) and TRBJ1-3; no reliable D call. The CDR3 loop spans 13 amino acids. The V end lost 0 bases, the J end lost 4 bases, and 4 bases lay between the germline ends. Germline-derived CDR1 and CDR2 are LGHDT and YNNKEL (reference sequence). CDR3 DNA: TGTGCCAGCAGCCAAGATCTAGGAAACACCATATATTTT. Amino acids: CASSQDLGNTIYF.

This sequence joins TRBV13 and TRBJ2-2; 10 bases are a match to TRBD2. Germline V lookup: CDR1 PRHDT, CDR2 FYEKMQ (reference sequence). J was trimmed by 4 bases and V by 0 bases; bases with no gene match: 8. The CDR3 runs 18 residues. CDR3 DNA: TGTGCCAGCAGCTTAGGCATAACTAGCGGGGCGGGCACCGGGGAGCTGTTTTTT. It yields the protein CASSLGITSGAGTGELFF. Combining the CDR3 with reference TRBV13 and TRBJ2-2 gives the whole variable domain AAGVIQSPRHLIKEKRETATLKCYPIPRHDTVYWYQQGPGQDPQFLISFYEKMQSDKGSIPDRFSAQQFSDYHSELNMSSLELGDSALYFCASSLGITSGAGTGELFFGEGSRLTVL.

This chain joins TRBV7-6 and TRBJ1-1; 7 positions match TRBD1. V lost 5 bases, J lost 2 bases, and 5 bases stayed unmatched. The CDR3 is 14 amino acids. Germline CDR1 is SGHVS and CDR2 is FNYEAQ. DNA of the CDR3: TGTGCCAGCAGCCCGACAGGGTACAACACTGAAGCTTTCTTT. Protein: CASSPTGYNTEAFF.

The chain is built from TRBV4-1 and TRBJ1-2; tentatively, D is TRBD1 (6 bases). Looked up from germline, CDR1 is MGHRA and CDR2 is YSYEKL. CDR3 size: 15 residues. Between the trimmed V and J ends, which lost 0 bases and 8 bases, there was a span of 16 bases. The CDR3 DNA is TGCGCCAGCAGCCAAGATAGAGGGGGGGGGACAGGCTACACCTTC. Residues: CASSQDRGGGTGYTF.

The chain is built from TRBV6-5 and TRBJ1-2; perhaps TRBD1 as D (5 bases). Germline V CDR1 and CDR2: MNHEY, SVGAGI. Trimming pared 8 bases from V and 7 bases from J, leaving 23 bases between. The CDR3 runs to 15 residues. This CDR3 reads CASHYDGEDRGGYTF. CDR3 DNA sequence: TGTGCCAGCCATTACGACGGAGAGGATAGGGGTGGCTACACCTTC.

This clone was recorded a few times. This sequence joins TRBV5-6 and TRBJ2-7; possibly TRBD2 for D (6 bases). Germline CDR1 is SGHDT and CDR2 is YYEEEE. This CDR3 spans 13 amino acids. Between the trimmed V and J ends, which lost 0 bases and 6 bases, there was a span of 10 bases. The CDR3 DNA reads TGTGCCAGCAGCTTGGGGGCCGGGGGCGAGCAGTACTTC. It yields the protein CASSLGAGGEQYF.

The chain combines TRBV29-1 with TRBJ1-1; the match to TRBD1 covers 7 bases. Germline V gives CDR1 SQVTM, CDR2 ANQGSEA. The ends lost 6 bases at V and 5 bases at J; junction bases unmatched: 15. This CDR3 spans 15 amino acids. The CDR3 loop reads CSVVVSGQPGTEAFF. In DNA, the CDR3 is TGCAGCGTCGTGGTTTCGGGACAGCCGGGGACTGAAGCTTTCTTT. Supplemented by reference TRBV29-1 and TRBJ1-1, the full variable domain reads SAVISQKPSRDICQRGTSLTIQCQVDSQVTMMFWYRQQPGQSLTLIATANQGSEATYESGFVIDKFPISRPNLTFSTLTVSNMSPEDSSIYLCSVVVSGQPGTEAFFGQGTRLTVV.

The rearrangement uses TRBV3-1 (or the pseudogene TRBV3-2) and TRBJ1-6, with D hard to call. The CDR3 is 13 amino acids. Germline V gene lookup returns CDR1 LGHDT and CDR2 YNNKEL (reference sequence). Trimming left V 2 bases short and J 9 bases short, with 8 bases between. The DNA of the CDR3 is TGTGCCAGCAGCCAACAGGTTGGTTCACCCCTCCACTTT. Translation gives CASSQQVGSPLHF.

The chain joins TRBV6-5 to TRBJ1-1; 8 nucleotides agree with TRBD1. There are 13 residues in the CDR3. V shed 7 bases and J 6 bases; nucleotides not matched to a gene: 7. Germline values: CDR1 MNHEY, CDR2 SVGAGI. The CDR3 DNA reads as TGTGCCAGCAAGGACAGGGTAACAGCTGAAGCTTTCTTT. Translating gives CASKDRVTAEAFF.

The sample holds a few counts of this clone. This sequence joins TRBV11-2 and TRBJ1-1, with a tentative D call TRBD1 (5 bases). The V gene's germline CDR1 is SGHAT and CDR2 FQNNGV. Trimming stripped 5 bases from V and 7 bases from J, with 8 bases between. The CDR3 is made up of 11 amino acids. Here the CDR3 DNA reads TGTGCCAGCAGCGCGACAGTTGAAGCTTTCTTT. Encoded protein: CASSATVEAFF.

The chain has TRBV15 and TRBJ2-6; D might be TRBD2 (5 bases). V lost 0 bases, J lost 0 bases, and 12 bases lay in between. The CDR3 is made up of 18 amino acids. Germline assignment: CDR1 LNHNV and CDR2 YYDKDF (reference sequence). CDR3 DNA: TGTGCCACCAGCAGAGAACACTCCGGGAACTCTGGGGCCAACGTCCTGACTTTC. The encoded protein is CATSREHSGNSGANVLTF. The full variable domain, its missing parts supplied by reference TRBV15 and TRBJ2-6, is DAMVIQNPRYQVTQFGKPVTLSCSQTLNHNVMYWYQQKSSQAPKLLFHYYDKDFNNEADTPDNFQSRRPNTSFCFLDIRSPGLGDTAMYLCATSREHSGNSGANVLTFGAGSRLTVL.

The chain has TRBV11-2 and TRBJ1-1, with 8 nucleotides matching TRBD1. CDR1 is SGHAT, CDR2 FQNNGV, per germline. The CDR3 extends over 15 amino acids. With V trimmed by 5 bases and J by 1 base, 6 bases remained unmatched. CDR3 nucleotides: TGTGCCAGCAGCAGTACAGGGGGTGAGAACACTGAAGCTTTCTTT. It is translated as CASSSTGGENTEAFF.

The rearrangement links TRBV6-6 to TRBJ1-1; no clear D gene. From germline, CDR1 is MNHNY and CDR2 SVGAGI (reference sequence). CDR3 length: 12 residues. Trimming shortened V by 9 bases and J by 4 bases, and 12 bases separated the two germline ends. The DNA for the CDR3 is TGTGCCAGTACCAGTGGTGGCACTGAAGCTTTCTTT. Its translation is CASTSGGTEAFF.

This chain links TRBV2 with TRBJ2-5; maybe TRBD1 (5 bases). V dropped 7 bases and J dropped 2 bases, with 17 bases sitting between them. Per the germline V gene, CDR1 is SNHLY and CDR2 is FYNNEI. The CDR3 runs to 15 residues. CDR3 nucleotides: TGTGCCAGCAATGGGGCGGTGGGTGGGCAAGAGACCCAGTACTTC. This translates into CASNGAVGGQETQYF.

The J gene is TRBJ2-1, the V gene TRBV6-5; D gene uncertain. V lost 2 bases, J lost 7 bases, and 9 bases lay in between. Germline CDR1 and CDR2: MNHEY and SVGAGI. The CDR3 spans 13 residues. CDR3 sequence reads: CASSYGPTNEQFF. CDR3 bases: TGTGCCAGCAGTTACGGCCCCACGAATGAGCAGTTCTTC.

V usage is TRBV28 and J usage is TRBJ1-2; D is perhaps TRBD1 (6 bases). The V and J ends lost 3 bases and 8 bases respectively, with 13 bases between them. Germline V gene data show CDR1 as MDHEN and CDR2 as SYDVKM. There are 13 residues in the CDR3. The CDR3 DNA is TGTGCCAGCAGTTTGGGGGCGCCGAAAGGCTACACCTTC. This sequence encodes CASSLGAPKGYTF.

In DNA form, the CDR3 reads TGCGCCAGCAGCGCGGGACTGGAGGGTACTGAAGCTTTCTTT. This sequence encodes CASSAGLEGTEAFF. The V call is TRBV5-1, the J call TRBJ1-1, with D maybe TRBD1 (5 bases). CDR3 length: 14 residues. Per germline, CDR1 SGHRS and CDR2 YFSETQ. V lost 4 bases and J lost 5, with 15 bases in between.

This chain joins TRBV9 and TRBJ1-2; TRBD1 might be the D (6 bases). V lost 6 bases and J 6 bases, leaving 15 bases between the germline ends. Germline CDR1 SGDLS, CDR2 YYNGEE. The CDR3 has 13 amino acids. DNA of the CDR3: TGTGCCAGCACCTACAGGGAAGACCATGGCTACACCTTC. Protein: CASTYREDHGYTF.

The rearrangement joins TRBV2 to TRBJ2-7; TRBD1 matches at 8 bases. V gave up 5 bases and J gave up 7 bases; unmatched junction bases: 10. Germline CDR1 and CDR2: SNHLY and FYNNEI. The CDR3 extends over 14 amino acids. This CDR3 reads CASSTGGFSGEQYF. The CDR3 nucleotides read TGTGCCAGCAGTACAGGGGGGTTTTCGGGTGAGCAGTACTTC.

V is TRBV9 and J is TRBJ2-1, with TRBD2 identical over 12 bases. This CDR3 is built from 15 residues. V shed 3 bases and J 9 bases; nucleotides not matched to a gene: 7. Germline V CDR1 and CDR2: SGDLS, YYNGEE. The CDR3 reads CASSATSGGSGEQFF. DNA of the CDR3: TGTGCCAGCAGCGCGACTAGCGGGGGTTCAGGTGAGCAGTTCTTC.

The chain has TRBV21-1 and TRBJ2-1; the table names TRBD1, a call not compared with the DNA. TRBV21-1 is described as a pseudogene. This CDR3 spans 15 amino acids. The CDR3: CASSIPSTVYNEQFF. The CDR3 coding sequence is TGTGCCAGCAGCATACCATCGACAGTCTACAATGAGCAGTTCTTC.